One and the same sample provided the 22 T cell receptor beta chains below, sequenced in a study of early T cells in non-severe SARS-CoV-2 infection. TCRdb reanalysed the 5' RACE reads using MiXCR and keeps one entry per CDR3 protein. The sample lists around 64,000 distinct CDR3 sequences, over 9.5% occurring once. The specimen comprised whole blood, sampled at baseline. The origin of the receptors is an adult who was a healthcare worker with PCR-confirmed SARS-CoV-2 infection or an uninfected control (not recorded which).

V is TRBV7-8 and J is TRBJ2-2, with D uncertain. Germline CDR1 reads SGHVS; CDR2 reads FQNEAQ. Trimming pared 4 bases from V and 0 bases from J, leaving 12 bases between. The CDR3 runs to 16 residues. CDR3 in DNA: TGTGCCAGCAGCTCAACTCGGCTCGCGAACACCGGGGAGCTGTTTTTT. Protein product: CASSSTRLANTGELFF.

This chain links TRBV20-1 with TRBJ1-5; 7 bases fit TRBD1. The germline V gene has CDR1 DFQATT and CDR2 SNEGSKA (reference sequence). V shed 4 bases, J shed 0 bases, and the junction held 9 bases outside the gene matches. This CDR3 spans 16 amino acids. CDR3 nucleotides: TGCAGTGCTATTAAGGGGGCGGGAGATAGCAATCAGCCCCAGCATTTT. This codes for CSAIKGAGDSNQPQHF.

This clonotype came up many times. The gene calls are TRBV3-1 and TRBJ1-4; maybe TRBD1 (5 bases). In germline, CDR1 is LGHDT, CDR2 YNNKEL (reference sequence). V gave up 1 base and J gave up 7 bases, with 16 bases separating them. CDR3 length: 16 residues. The CDR3 region has the DNA TGTGCCAGCAGCCAAGGAGCCCCAGGGTTGAGTGAAAAACTGTTTTTT. It yields the protein CASSQGAPGLSEKLFF.

The V and J genes are TRBV19 and TRBJ2-2, with unresolved D. There are 15 residues in the CDR3. Trimming pared 3 bases from V and 5 bases from J, leaving 13 bases between. Germline V gene lookup returns CDR1 LNHDA and CDR2 SQIVND (reference sequence). CDR3 amino acids: CASSIGSPSTGELFF. For the CDR3, the DNA is TGTGCCAGTAGTATTGGCAGTCCTTCGACCGGGGAGCTGTTTTTT.

This clonotype was observed many times. The chain joins TRBV29-1 to TRBJ2-7, with TRBD2 as a possible D gene (6 bases). This CDR3 is built from 13 residues. The germline V gene has CDR1 SQVTM and CDR2 ANQGSEA. Trimming stripped 0 bases from V and 4 bases from J, with 10 bases between. Written as DNA, the CDR3 is TGCAGCGTTGAAGAGGAGGGTGGATACGAGCAGTACTTC. Amino acid sequence: CSVEEEGGYEQYF.

The chain recombines TRBV20-1 with TRBJ2-1; the match to TRBD2 covers 8 bases. Per the germline V gene, CDR1 is DFQATT and CDR2 is SNEGSKA (reference sequence). V shed 0 bases and J 7 bases; nucleotides not matched to a gene: 8. CDR3 length: 15 amino acids. In DNA, the CDR3 is TGCAGTGCTAGAGATCCCAGCGGGGGTCTAAATGAGCAGTTCTTC. Its protein is CSARDPSGGLNEQFF.

This clonotype was counted a few times. The V gene is TRBV6-1, the J gene TRBJ1-1; D not certain. V was cut by 4 bases and J by 3 bases, with 12 bases left in between. The CDR3 totals 14 residues. Germline CDR1 is MNHNS and CDR2 is SASEGT. The CDR3 sequence: CASSAGIGYTEAFF. CDR3 in DNA: TGTGCCAGCAGTGCGGGAATTGGGTACACTGAAGCTTTCTTT.

There are a few counts of this clonotype. The V and J genes are TRBV21-1 and TRBJ2-2; the D call of TRBD2 is as the table states it, not checked on the DNA. TRBV21-1 is recorded as a pseudogene. The CDR3 spans 17 residues. The CDR3 loop is CASSNSEREGLAGELFF. For the CDR3, the DNA is TGTGCCAGCAGCAATAGTGAGCGGGAGGGCCTCGCCGGGGAGCTGTTTTTT.

A word on this clonotype: It may be a read error: a sequence one base away is much more abundant. This chain uses TRBV5-5 with TRBJ2-3, with no clear D. The CDR3 contains 14 residues. Per germline, CDR1 SGHKS and CDR2 YYEKEE (reference sequence). The CDR3 sequence is CANSVVDRTDTQYF. Written as DNA, the CDR3 is TGTGCCAACAGCGTGGTGGATCGCACAGATACGCAGTATTTT.

CDR3 sequence: CASSQSQPDTQYF. In DNA, the CDR3 is TGCGCCAGCAGTCAATCACAGCCAGATACGCAGTATTTT. V gene TRBV23-1 combines with J gene TRBJ2-3; D not certain. TRBV23-1 is classed as an ORF, of uncertain function. This CDR3 is 13 amino acids long. Trimming stripped 0 bases from V and 4 bases from J, with 5 bases between.

This clonotype appeared a few times. The V and J genes are TRBV18 and TRBJ2-3, with 13 nucleotides matching TRBD2. The CDR3 covers 17 residues. With 1 base clipped from V and 5 bases from J, the junction kept 6 bases outside the gene matches. Per the germline V gene, CDR1 is KGHSH and CDR2 is LQKENI. The CDR3 region is CASSPLGTSGNQDTQYF. In DNA form, the CDR3 reads TGTGCCAGCTCACCACTGGGGACTAGCGGGAATCAAGATACGCAGTATTTT.

This clonotype has a count of ten or more. This chain uses TRBV14 with TRBJ2-1; no definite D call. The CDR3 length is 12 residues. Looked up from germline, CDR1 is SGHDN and CDR2 is FVKESK. Deletions cut 1 base from V and 9 bases from J, with 7 bases between. CDR3: CASSQVWVEQFF. The CDR3, as DNA: TGTGCCAGCAGCCAAGTCTGGGTTGAGCAGTTCTTC.

This clonotype has only a few counts. V usage is TRBV20-1 and J usage is TRBJ2-2; 9 bases align to TRBD2. The CDR3 totals 16 residues. V shed 2 bases, J shed 1 base, and the junction held 5 bases outside the gene matches. Germline assignment: CDR1 DFQATT and CDR2 SNEGSKA (reference sequence). CDR3 nucleotides: TGCAGTGCTAGAACAAGCGGGGGGTGGAACACCGGGGAGCTGTTTTTT. This encodes CSARTSGGWNTGELFF.

The CDR3 DNA follows: TGTGCCACCAGCAGGGGGGAATACGAGCAGTACTTC. This codes for CATSRGEYEQYF. This chain joins TRBV15 and TRBJ2-7; D might be TRBD1 or TRBD2, each matching 5 bases. This CDR3 contains 12 residues. From germline, CDR1 is LNHNV and CDR2 YYDKDF (reference sequence). V was shortened by 3 bases and J by 4 bases, with 7 bases between the two germline ends.

This clonotype was detected only a few times. This chain links TRBV5-6 with TRBJ2-7, with D perhaps TRBD2 (5 bases). The germline gives CDR1 SGHDT, CDR2 YYEEEE. Trimming removed 1 base from V and 6 bases from J, with 11 bases in between. This CDR3 region has 13 residues. CDR3 nucleotides: TGTGCCAGCAGCTTGCCTCTAGCTGGCGAGCAGTACTTC. This translates into CASSLPLAGEQYF.

V gene TRBV5-5 combines with J gene TRBJ1-4, with D possibly TRBD1 on 6 matching bases. CDR1 is SGHKS and CDR2 is YYEKEE in the germline V gene (reference sequence). The V end lost 4 bases, the J end lost 8 bases, and 12 bases lay between the germline ends. The CDR3 loop spans 13 amino acids. The chain's CDR3 is CASSPPGGEKLFF. CDR3 coding DNA: TGTGCCAGCAGCCCCCCCGGGGGCGAAAAACTGTTTTTT. Using reference TRBV5-5 and TRBJ1-4 for the parts outside the CDR3, the full variable domain is DAGVTQSPTHLIKTRGQQVTLRCSPISGHKSVSWYQQVLGQGPQFIFQYYEKEERGRGNFPDRFSARQFPNYSSELNVNALLLGDSALYLCASSPPGGEKLFFGSGTQLSVL.

The chain joins TRBV6-1 to TRBJ2-2; D perhaps matches TRBD2 (5 bases). The CDR3 covers 13 residues. In germline, CDR1 is MNHNS, CDR2 SASEGT. V was trimmed by 4 bases and J by 7 bases, leaving 10 bases between them. CDR3 coding DNA: TGTGCCAGCAGTGTGAGGGTAGGCGGGGAGCTGTTTTTT. This gives the protein CASSVRVGGELFF.

In this sample, this clonotype turned up many times. The gene calls are TRBV30 and TRBJ2-7, with TRBD1 as a possible D gene (6 bases). Germline V gene sequence: CDR1 GTSNPN, CDR2 SVGIG (reference sequence). V was clipped by 8 bases and J by 2 bases, with 16 bases between them. The CDR3 extends over 13 amino acids. CDR3 in amino acids: CASYRDTTYEQYF. In DNA form, the CDR3 reads TGTGCCAGCTACCGGGACACGACCTACGAGCAGTACTTC. The full variable domain, its missing parts supplied by reference TRBV30 and TRBJ2-7, is SQTIHQWPATLVQPVGSPLSLECTVEGTSNPNLYWYRQAAGRGLQLLFYSVGIGQISSEVPQNLSASRPQDRQFILSSKKLLLSDSGFYLCASYRDTTYEQYFGPGTRLTVT.

This clonotype has more than one count but fewer than ten. V gene TRBV5-1 combines with J gene TRBJ2-4; TRBD1 agrees at 9 bases. Looked up from germline, CDR1 is SGHRS and CDR2 is YFSETQ. J was trimmed by 9 bases and V by 4 bases; bases with no gene match: 5. The CDR3 spans 13 residues. CDR3 DNA: TGCGCCAGCAGCAGGGGACAGGGCGGCATTCAGTACTTC. Amino acids: CASSRGQGGIQYF.

The chain joins TRBV28 to TRBJ2-1; no clear D. Trimming pared 5 bases from V and 12 bases from J, leaving 14 bases between. Germline CDR1 MDHEN, CDR2 SYDVKM. The CDR3 consists of 12 residues. The DNA of the CDR3 is TGTGCCAGCAGTCCCCCGGCCCGTGCGCAGTTCTTC. Amino acid sequence: CASSPPARAQFF.

The genes are TRBV19 and TRBJ2-3, with D possibly being TRBD2 (5 bases). V was shortened by 6 bases and J by 2 bases, with 15 bases between the two germline ends. CDR3 size: 15 residues. Germline V gives CDR1 LNHDA, CDR2 SQIVND (reference sequence). CDR3 bases: TGTGCCAGTAGAGAGATAGACGGGAACACAGATACGCAGTATTTT. It is translated as CASREIDGNTDTQYF.

The rearrangement joins TRBV9 to TRBJ2-6; D is uncertain. The V end was cut by 5 bases, the J end by 12 bases, with 15 bases between. CDR3 length: 13 amino acids. The germline CDR1 and CDR2 sequences are SGDLS and YYNGEE. In DNA, the CDR3 is TGTGCCAGCAGTAGAAGGGATCCGGCCGTCCTGACTTTC. Protein product: CASSRRDPAVLTF.